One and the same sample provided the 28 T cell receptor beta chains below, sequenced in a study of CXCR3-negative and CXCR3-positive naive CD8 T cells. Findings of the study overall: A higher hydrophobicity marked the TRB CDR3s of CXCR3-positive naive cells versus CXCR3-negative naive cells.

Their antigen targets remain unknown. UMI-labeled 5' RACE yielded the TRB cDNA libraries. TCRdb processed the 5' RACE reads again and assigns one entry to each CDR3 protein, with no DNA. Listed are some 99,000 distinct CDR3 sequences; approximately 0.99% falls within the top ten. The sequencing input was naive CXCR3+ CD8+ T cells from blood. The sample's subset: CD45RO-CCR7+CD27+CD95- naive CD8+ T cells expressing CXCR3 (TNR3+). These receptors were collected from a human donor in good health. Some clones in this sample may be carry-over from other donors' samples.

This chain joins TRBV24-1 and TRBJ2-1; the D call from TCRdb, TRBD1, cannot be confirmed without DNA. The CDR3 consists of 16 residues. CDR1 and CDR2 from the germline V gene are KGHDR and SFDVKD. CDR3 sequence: CATSDSGDRGDNEQFF.

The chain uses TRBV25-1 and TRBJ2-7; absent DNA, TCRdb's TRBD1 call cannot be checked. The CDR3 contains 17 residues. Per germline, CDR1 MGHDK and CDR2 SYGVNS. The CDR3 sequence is CASSFGGRTGGIYEQYF.

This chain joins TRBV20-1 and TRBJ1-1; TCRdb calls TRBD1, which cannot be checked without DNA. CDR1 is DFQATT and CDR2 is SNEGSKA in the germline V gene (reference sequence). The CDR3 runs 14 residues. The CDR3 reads CSARALRGNTEAFF.

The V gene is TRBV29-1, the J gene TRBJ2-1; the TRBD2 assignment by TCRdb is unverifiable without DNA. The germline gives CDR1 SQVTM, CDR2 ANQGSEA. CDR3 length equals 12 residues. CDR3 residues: CSVEERDLKQFF.

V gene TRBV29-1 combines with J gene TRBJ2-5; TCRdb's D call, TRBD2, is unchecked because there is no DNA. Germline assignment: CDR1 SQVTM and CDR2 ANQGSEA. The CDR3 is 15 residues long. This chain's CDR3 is CSVRWTSGGQETQYF.

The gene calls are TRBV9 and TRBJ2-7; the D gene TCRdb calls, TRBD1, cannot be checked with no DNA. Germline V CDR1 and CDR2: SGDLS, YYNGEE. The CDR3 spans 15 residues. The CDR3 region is CASSVSSAGAYEQYF.

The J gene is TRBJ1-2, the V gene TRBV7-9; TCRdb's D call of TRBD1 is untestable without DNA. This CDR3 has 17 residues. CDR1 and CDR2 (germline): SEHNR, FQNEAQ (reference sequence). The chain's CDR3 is CASSDLAGARTSYGYTF.

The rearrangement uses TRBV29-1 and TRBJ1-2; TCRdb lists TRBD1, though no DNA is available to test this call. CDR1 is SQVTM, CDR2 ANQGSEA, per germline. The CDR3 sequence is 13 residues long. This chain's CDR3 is CSVEEQGAHGYTF.

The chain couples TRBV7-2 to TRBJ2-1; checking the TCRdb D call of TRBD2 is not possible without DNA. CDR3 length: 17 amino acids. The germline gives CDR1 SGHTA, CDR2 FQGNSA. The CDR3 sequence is CASSSRLAGDIYNEQFF.

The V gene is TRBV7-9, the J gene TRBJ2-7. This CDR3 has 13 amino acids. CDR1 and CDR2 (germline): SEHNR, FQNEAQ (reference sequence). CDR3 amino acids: CASTRELTYEQYF.

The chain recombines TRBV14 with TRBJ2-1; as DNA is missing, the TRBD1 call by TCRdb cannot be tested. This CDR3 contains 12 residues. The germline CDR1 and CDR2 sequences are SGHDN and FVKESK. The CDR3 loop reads CASSPLTGWQFF. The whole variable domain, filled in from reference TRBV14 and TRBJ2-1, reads EAGVTQFPSHSVIEKGQTVTLRCDPISGHDNLYWYRRVMGKEIKFLLHFVKESKQDESGMPNNRFLAERTGGTYSTLKVQPAELEDSGVYFCASSPLTGWQFFGPGTRLTVL.

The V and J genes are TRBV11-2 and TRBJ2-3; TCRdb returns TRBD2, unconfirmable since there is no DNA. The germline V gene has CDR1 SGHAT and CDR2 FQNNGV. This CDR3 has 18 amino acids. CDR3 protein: CASSLFHSGRGSTDTQYF.

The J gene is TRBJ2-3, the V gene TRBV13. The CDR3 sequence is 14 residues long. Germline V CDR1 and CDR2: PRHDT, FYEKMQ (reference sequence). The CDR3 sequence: CASSLEFRTDTQYF.

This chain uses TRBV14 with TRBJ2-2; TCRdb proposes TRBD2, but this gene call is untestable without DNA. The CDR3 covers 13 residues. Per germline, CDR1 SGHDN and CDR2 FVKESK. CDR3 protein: CASVGRDTGELFF.

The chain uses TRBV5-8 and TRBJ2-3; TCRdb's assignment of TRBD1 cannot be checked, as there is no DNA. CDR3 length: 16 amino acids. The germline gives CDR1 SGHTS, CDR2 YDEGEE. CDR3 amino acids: CASSFGTGAARDTQYF. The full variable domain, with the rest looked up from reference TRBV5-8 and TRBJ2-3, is EAGVTQSPTHLIKTRGQQATLRCSPISGHTSVYWYQQALGLGLQFLLWYDEGEERNRGNFPPRFSGRQFPNYSSELNVNALELEDSALYLCASSFGTGAARDTQYFGPGTRLTVL.

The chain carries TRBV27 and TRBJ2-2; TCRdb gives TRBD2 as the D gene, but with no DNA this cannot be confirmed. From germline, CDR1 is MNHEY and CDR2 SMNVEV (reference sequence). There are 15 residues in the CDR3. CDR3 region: CASSYMGGVTGELFF.

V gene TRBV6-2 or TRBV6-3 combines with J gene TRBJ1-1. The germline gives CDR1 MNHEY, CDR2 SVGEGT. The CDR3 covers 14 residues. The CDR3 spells CASSYLGPNTEAFF.

CDR3 loop: CASSRTNEQYF. V usage is TRBV7-9 and J usage is TRBJ2-7; TCRdb's D call of TRBD2 is untestable without DNA. CDR1 SEHNR and CDR2 FQNEAQ come from the germline V gene (reference sequence). The CDR3 contains 11 residues.

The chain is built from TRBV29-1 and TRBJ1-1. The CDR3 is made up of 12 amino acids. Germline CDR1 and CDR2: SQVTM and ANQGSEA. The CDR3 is CSVEDGRAEAFF.

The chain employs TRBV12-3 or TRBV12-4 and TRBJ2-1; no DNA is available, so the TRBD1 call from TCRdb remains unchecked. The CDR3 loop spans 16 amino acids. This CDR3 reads CASSLPFGTRMDEQFF.

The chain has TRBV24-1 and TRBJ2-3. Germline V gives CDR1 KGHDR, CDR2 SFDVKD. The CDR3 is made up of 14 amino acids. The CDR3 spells CATSDSFKADTQYF.

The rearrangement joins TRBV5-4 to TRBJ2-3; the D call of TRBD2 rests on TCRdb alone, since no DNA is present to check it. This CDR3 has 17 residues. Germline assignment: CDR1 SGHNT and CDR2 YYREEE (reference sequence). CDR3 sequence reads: CASSFELAGGLADTQYF.

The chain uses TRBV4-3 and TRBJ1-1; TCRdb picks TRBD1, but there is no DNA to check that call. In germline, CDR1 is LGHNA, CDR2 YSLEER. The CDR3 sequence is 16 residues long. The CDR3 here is CASSQEGQGAVTEAFF.

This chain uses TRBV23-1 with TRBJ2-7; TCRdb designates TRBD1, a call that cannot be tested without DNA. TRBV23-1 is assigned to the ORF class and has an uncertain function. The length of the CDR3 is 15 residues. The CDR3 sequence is CASSQASGQNYEQYF.

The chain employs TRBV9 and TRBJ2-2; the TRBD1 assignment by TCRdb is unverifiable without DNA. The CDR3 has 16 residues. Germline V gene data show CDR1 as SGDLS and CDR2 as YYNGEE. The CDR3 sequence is CASSATAGPNTGELFF.

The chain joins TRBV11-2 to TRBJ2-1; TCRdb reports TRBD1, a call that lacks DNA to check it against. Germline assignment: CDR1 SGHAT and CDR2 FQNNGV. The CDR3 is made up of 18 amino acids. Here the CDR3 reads CASSLFHPGTSSYNEQFF.

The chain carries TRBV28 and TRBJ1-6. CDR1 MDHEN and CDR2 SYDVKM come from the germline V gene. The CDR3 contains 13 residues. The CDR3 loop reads CASSLLSDSPLHF. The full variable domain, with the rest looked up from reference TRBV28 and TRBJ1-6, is DVKVTQSSRYLVKRTGEKVFLECVQDMDHENMFWYRQDPGLGLRLIYFSYDVKMKEKGDIPEGYSVSREKKERFSLILESASTNQTSMYLCASSLLSDSPLHFGNGTRLTVT.

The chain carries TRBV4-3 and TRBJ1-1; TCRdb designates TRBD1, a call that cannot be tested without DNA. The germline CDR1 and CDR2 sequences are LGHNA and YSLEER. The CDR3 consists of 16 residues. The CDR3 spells CASSQEQGASSTEAFF.